The 26 T cell receptor beta chains below were found in one sample sequenced in a study of T-cell memory formation after mild COVID-19 (dated by TCRdb to the early 2020s). Receptor amplification or capture employed 5' RACE. The sequencing machine was an Illumina NovaSeq 6000. TCRdb reran the public reads through fastp at Q25 and MiXCR, keeping productive beta chains. For every CDR3 protein sequence, its rows merge into one entry that carries the most common genes and DNA. Here the sample has about 400,000 distinct CDR3 sequences; about 24% occur a single time. The top ten clones comprise 8.8% of the sample. Material: PBMCs or a T cell subset sorted from them (not recorded which). These receptor sequences come from an adult woman who had mild COVID-19 (a few samples of this study predate the infection). The sample titles of this study are shuffled in the database, so cell type and time point are left out; the donor was told from shared clones.

The table lists this clonotype with a few counts. The chain couples TRBV2 to TRBJ1-2; no definite D call. The CDR3 has 14 residues. V was clipped by 8 bases and J by 4 bases, with 17 bases between them. Germline V gives CDR1 SNHLY, CDR2 FYNNEI. CDR3 DNA: TGTGCCAGCTTCCGTGAAGAGGCGTCCTATGGCTACACCTTC. Its translation is CASFREEASYGYTF.

This clonotype was observed a few times. J is TRBJ2-1 and V is TRBV6-5, with TRBD2 identical over 10 bases. This CDR3 comprises 15 residues. V dropped 6 bases and J dropped 6; count of bases not matched to a gene: 8. CDR1 MNHEY and CDR2 SVGAGI come from the germline V gene. The CDR3 coding sequence is TGTGCCAGCAGCTACCTTGGACTAGCGGTCAATGAGCAGTTCTTC. It yields the protein CASSYLGLAVNEQFF.

This clonotype occurred a few times. The rearrangement links TRBV3-1 to TRBJ2-5, with D unclear. This CDR3 is built from 13 residues. Germline loops: CDR1 LGHDT, CDR2 YNNKEL (reference sequence). V was trimmed by 3 bases and J by 4 bases, leaving 9 bases between them. The DNA of the CDR3 is TGTGCCAGCAGCCAGGGTCCGGGAGAGACCCAGTACTTC. Its protein is CASSQGPGETQYF.

The chain employs TRBV30 and TRBJ2-1; TRBD1 or TRBD2 may be the D gene (5 bases each). CDR1 is GTSNPN, CDR2 SVGIG, per germline (reference sequence). V was shortened by 3 bases and J by 1 base, with 16 bases between the two germline ends. The CDR3 is 16 residues long. The CDR3 DNA reads TGTGCCTGGAGCGAGGGGACCCGCCCTTCCTACAATGAGCAGTTCTTC. It yields the protein CAWSEGTRPSYNEQFF.

The rearrangement uses TRBV7-2 and TRBJ2-3, with TRBD2 as a possible D gene (5 bases). With 5 bases removed from V and 0 bases from J, the gap between germline ends came to 15 bases. The germline CDR1 and CDR2 sequences are SGHTA and FQGNSA. The CDR3 loop spans 16 amino acids. The CDR3 loop is CASSPTRLTSTDTQYF. CDR3 sequence (DNA): TGTGCCAGCAGCCCCACTAGGCTTACTAGCACAGATACGCAGTATTTT.

This chain connects TRBV7-9 to TRBJ2-1; D is unresolved. The CDR3 consists of 12 residues. The germline V and J ends were trimmed by 5 bases and 5 bases, with 7 bases remaining between them. Germline CDR1 and CDR2: SEHNR and FQNEAQ (reference sequence). CDR3 DNA sequence: TGTGCCAGCAGCAATAGACACAATGAGCAGTTCTTC. Translated: CASSNRHNEQFF.

The genes are TRBV7-2 and TRBJ2-3, with 7 bases that match TRBD1. Trimming cost V 5 bases and J 2 bases; bases outside gene matches: 7. Germline V gene lookup returns CDR1 SGHTA and CDR2 FQGNSA. The CDR3 spans 15 residues. This CDR3 reads CASSVGTAITDTQYF. Written as DNA, the CDR3 is TGTGCCAGCAGCGTCGGGACAGCCATCACAGATACGCAGTATTTT.

There are a few counts of this clonotype. The chain uses TRBV20-1 and TRBJ1-2; no firm D call. Germline V gives CDR1 DFQATT, CDR2 SNEGSKA (reference sequence). Trimming cost V 2 bases and J 7 bases, with 11 bases left between them. This CDR3 contains 12 residues. CDR3 in amino acids: CSARSRLGGYTF. CDR3 nucleotides: TGCAGTGCTAGATCCAGGTTGGGTGGCTACACCTTC.

This chain connects TRBV11-2 to TRBJ1-2, with TRBD1 as a possible D gene (6 bases). The length of the CDR3 is 17 residues. Germline V gene data show CDR1 as SGHAT and CDR2 as FQNNGV. V shed 4 bases and J shed 0 bases, with 18 bases lying between them. CDR3 in amino acids: CASSSPYRAGANYGYTF. Written as DNA, the CDR3 is TGTGCCAGCAGCTCGCCCTACAGGGCTGGAGCTAACTATGGCTACACCTTC.

This clonotype was recorded a few times. V usage is TRBV9 and J usage is TRBJ2-1; 14 bases align to TRBD2. The germline gives CDR1 SGDLS, CDR2 YYNGEE. Germline trimming cut 2 bases from V and 6 bases from J; bases unmatched to any gene: 4. This CDR3 comprises 16 residues. Written as DNA, the CDR3 is TGTGCCAGCAGCGTCCGAGGGACTAGCGGGGGCAATGAGCAGTTCTTC. Protein product: CASSVRGTSGGNEQFF.

This clonotype has a handful of counts. The rearrangement uses TRBV12-3 or TRBV12-4 and TRBJ2-5; 9 bases align to TRBD2. This CDR3 has 15 residues. Unmatched junction bases numbered 6, after V lost 6 bases and J lost 1 base. CDR3 sequence: CASSTTSGPQETQYF. The CDR3 bases are TGTGCCAGCAGCACTACTAGCGGGCCCCAAGAGACCCAGTACTTC.

This chain connects TRBV29-1 to TRBJ2-3, with D unclear. CDR1 is SQVTM, CDR2 ANQGSEA, per germline. V lost 0 bases and J 6 bases, leaving 7 bases between the germline ends. CDR3 length equals 12 residues. For the CDR3, the DNA is TGCAGCGTTGAAGATGGCAGCGATACGCAGTATTTT. Residues: CSVEDGSDTQYF.

V gene TRBV18 combines with J gene TRBJ2-1; D might be TRBD2 (6 bases). The CDR3 contains 13 residues. The V and J ends lost 10 bases and 6 bases respectively, with 16 bases between them. Germline CDR1 reads KGHSH; CDR2 reads LQKENI. CDR3 DNA sequence: TGTGCCACCCGGGACTTGGGGCCCAATGAGCAGTTCTTC. Translated: CATRDLGPNEQFF.

This clonotype was detected a few times. The gene calls are TRBV5-4 and TRBJ2-1; no definite D call. Germline V gene lookup returns CDR1 SGHNT and CDR2 YYREEE (reference sequence). This CDR3 is 15 amino acids long. V lost 3 bases and J 3 bases, leaving 13 bases between the germline ends. The CDR3 here is CASSSSTAYYNEQFF. CDR3 coding DNA: TGTGCCAGCAGCTCATCCACGGCCTACTACAATGAGCAGTTCTTC. The full variable domain, rest sourced from reference TRBV5-4 and TRBJ2-1, is ETGVTQSPTHLIKTRGQQVTLRCSSQSGHNTVSWYQQALGQGPQFIFQYYREEENGRGNFPPRFSGLQFPNYSSELNVNALELDDSALYLCASSSSTAYYNEQFFGPGTRLTVL.

The sample holds a few counts of this clonotype. The V and J genes are TRBV5-1 and TRBJ1-2; TRBD1 aligns across 7 bases. This CDR3 region has 16 residues. Germline V lookup: CDR1 SGHRS, CDR2 YFSETQ. J lost 5 bases, V lost 3 bases, and 13 bases had no gene match. CDR3 region: CASSSEGAGGSYGYTF. The CDR3 region has the DNA TGCGCCAGCAGCTCGGAAGGGGCAGGGGGATCATATGGCTACACCTTC.

The V gene is TRBV10-3, the J gene TRBJ2-3; D gene unclear. CDR1 ENHRY and CDR2 SYGVKD come from the germline V gene. The V gene lost 0 bases and the J gene lost 0 bases, with 4 bases spanning the gap. The CDR3 consists of 14 residues. CDR3: CAISESGSTDTQYF. The CDR3 region has the DNA TGTGCCATCAGTGAGTCGGGGAGCACAGATACGCAGTATTTT.

This clonotype was recorded many times. The chain carries TRBV11-2 and TRBJ1-2; unclear D gene. Germline V gives CDR1 SGHAT, CDR2 FQNNGV. The CDR3 spans 14 residues. The V end lost 4 bases, the J end lost 4 bases, and 13 bases lay between the germline ends. In DNA form, the CDR3 reads TGTGCCAGCAGCTCTGACACCACCTCCTATGGCTACACCTTC. Translating it yields CASSSDTTSYGYTF.

This clonotype turned up a few times. The V and J genes are TRBV29-1 and TRBJ2-1; weak D call: TRBD1 (5 bases). Looked up from germline, CDR1 is SQVTM and CDR2 is ANQGSEA. The CDR3 length is 14 residues. Trimming took 7 bases from V and 2 from J, leaving 15 bases between them. The CDR3 sequence is CSAQNPTAYNEQFF. As DNA, the CDR3 is TGCAGCGCCCAAAACCCGACAGCCTACAATGAGCAGTTCTTC.

This clonotype was observed a few times. V and J are TRBV24-1 and TRBJ2-2; D is unresolved. The CDR3 covers 13 residues. V was cut by 2 bases and J by 4 bases, with 4 bases left in between. CDR1 is KGHDR, CDR2 SFDVKD, per germline. CDR3 sequence: CATSDSSTGELFF. The CDR3 nucleotides read TGTGCCACCAGTGATTCTAGCACCGGGGAGCTGTTTTTT.

The J gene is TRBJ2-1, the V gene TRBV20-1; TRBD2 aligns across 9 bases. With 7 bases clipped from V and 5 bases from J, the junction kept 0 bases outside the gene matches. The CDR3 length is 11 residues. Germline V CDR1 and CDR2: DFQATT, SNEGSKA (reference sequence). For the CDR3, the DNA is TGCAGTGTAGCGGGGGACAATGAGCAGTTCTTC. Its protein is CSVAGDNEQFF.

This rearrangement joins TRBV20-1 to TRBJ2-3, with D uncertain. Trimming left V 1 base short and J 0 bases short, with 8 bases between. This CDR3 region has 14 residues. Germline CDR1 DFQATT, CDR2 SNEGSKA (reference sequence). As DNA, the CDR3 is TGCAGTGCTAGAGGCGAAGGGAGCACAGATACGCAGTATTTT. This translates into CSARGEGSTDTQYF.

The sample holds a few counts of this clonotype. The gene calls are TRBV5-1 and TRBJ2-3, with no clear D. Germline CDR1 and CDR2: SGHRS and YFSETQ. V was cut by 1 base and J by 2 bases, with 8 bases left in between. This CDR3 has 14 amino acids. The CDR3: CASSLLPDTDTQYF. The CDR3 region has the DNA TGCGCCAGCAGCTTGCTGCCAGACACAGATACGCAGTATTTT.

Here the CDR3 DNA reads TGTGCCAGCACCACACCGGGACAGGGGCGGAGAGAGACCCAGTACTTC. As protein: CASTTPGQGRRETQYF. This chain joins TRBV6-2 or TRBV6-3 and TRBJ2-5, with 10 bases identical to TRBD1. The CDR3 loop spans 16 amino acids. J lost 4 bases, V lost 7 bases, and 12 bases had no gene match. The germline CDR1 and CDR2 sequences are MNHEY and SVGEGT.

This clonotype appeared many times. The chain uses TRBV12-3 or TRBV12-4 and TRBJ1-5; 11 bases line up with TRBD1. With V trimmed by 6 bases and J by 4 bases, 8 bases remained unmatched. This CDR3 has 16 residues. The CDR3 DNA is TGTGCCAGCAGCCCCGTCCGGGACAGGGGGAATCAGCCCCAGCATTTT. This gives the protein CASSPVRDRGNQPQHF.

The chain employs TRBV11-3 and TRBJ1-2; perhaps TRBD1 as D (5 bases). This CDR3 is built from 16 residues. V was trimmed by 3 bases and J by 4 bases, leaving 18 bases between them. CDR1 and CDR2 (germline): SGHNT, YENEEA. In nucleotides, the CDR3 is TGTGCCAGCAGCTTTGGCGGGACCGGGAGGGGCTATGGCTACACCTTC. This gives the protein CASSFGGTGRGYGYTF.

This clonotype has more than one count but fewer than ten. The genes are TRBV19 and TRBJ2-5, with 8 bases identical to TRBD1. From germline, CDR1 is LNHDA and CDR2 SQIVND (reference sequence). This CDR3 region has 15 residues. Trimming at V came to 5 bases and at J to 5 bases, leaving 10 bases not matched to a gene. The CDR3 sequence: CASSGQGAKGETQYF. Written as DNA, the CDR3 is TGTGCCAGTAGTGGGCAGGGGGCTAAGGGGGAGACCCAGTACTTC.